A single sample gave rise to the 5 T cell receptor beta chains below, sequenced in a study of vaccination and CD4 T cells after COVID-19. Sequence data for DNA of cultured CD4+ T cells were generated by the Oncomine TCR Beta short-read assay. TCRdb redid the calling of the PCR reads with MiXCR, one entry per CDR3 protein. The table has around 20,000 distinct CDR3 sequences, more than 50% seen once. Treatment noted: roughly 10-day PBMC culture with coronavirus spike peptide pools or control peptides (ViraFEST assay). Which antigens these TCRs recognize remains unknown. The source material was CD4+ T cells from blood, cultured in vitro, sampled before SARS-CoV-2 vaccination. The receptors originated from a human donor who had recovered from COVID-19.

CDR3 sequence reads: CASTATSGTDTQYF. The DNA for the CDR3 is TGTGCCAGTACCGCGACTAGCGGTACAGATACGCAGTATTTT. This chain connects TRBV19 to TRBJ2-3; 9 bases fit TRBD2. This CDR3 contains 14 residues. Germline V gene sequence: CDR1 LNHDA, CDR2 SQIVND (reference sequence). V shed 7 bases, J shed 3 bases, and the junction held 5 bases outside the gene matches.

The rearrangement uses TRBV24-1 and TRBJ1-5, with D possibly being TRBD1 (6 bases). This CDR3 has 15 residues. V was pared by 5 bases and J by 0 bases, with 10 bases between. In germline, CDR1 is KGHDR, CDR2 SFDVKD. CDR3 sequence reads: CATSGGAGSNQPQHF. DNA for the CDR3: TGTGCCACCAGTGGGGGGGCTGGTAGCAATCAGCCCCAGCATTTT.

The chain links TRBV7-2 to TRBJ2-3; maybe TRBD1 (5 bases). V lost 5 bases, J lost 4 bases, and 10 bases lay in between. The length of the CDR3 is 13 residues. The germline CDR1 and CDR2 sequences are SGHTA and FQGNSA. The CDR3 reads CASSTGAADTQYF. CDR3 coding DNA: TGTGCCAGCAGCACAGGAGCCGCAGATACGCAGTATTTT.

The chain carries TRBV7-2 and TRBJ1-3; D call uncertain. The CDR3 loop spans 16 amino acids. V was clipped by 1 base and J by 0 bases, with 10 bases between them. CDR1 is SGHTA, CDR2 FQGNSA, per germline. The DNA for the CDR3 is TGTGCCAGCAGCTTAGAAGGGAACCTCTCTGGAAACACCATATATTTT. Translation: CASSLEGNLSGNTIYF. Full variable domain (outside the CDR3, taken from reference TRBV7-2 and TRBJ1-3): GAGVSQSPSNKVTEKGKDVELRCDPISGHTALYWYRQSLGQGLEFLIYFQGNSAPDKSGLPSDRFSAERTGGSVSTLTIQRTQQEDSAVYLCASSLEGNLSGNTIYFGEGSWLTVV.

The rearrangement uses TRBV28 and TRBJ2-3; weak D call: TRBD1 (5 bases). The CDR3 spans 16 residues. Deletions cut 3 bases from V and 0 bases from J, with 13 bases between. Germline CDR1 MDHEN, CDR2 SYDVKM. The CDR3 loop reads CASSFSPRASTDTQYF. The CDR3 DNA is TGTGCCAGCAGTTTCTCGCCCAGGGCTAGCACAGATACGCAGTATTTT.